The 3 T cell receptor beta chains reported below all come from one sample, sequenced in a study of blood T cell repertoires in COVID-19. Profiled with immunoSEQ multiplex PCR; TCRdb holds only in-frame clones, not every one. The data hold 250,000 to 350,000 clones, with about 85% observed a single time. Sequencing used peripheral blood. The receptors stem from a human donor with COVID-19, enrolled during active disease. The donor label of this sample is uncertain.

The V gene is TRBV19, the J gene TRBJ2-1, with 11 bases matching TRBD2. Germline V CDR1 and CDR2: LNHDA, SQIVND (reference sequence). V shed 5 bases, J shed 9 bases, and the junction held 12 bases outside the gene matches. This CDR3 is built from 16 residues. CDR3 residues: CASSVYLAGGVTEQFF. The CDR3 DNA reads TGTGCCAGTAGTGTTTACCTAGCGGGAGGCGTCACTGAGCAGTTCTTC.

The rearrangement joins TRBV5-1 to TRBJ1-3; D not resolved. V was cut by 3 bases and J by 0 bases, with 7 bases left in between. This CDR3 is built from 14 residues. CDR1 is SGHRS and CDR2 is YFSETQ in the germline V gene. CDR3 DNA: TGCGCCAGCAGCTGGGCAGCCTCTGGAAACACCATATATTTT. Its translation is CASSWAASGNTIYF.

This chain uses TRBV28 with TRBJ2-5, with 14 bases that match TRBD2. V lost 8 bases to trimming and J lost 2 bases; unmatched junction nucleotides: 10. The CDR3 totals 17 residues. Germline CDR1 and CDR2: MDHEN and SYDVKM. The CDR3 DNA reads TGTGCCAGCGCGGGGACTAGCGGGAGCCCCCTTCAAGAGACCCAGTACTTC. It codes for CASAGTSGSPLQETQYF.